This is a list of T cell receptor beta chains from one sample in a study of T cells in Graves' hyperthyroidism and ophthalmopathy. From the multiplex PCR reads, TCRdb called clonotypes with MiXCR, one entry per CDR3 protein. This sample has more than 550,000 distinct CDR3 sequences, with roughly 17% found just once. Sequencing was carried out using blood. Every receptor here comes from a man aged 45 to 65 with Graves' hyperthyroidism. The CDR3 runs from the conserved cysteine through the conserved F or W. The D gene is left open where the match is weak. The size of a clone is reported for some rows only, either as once, few or many, or as a class for expanded clones.

size: many; D: -; J: TRBJ1-6; V: TRBV10-3; DNA: TGTGCCATCAGCCTACAGGGAAGTAGATCACCCCTCCACTTT; CDR3: CAISLQGSRSPLHF
size: many; D: -; J: TRBJ1-6; V: TRBV28; DNA: TGTGCCAGCAGTTTATCCTCGCTGAACTATAATTCACCCCTCCACTTT; CDR3: CASSLSSLNYNSPLHF
size: few; D: -; J: TRBJ2-7; V: TRBV7-9; DNA: TGTGCCAGCAGCAGTTTCCCCAAAGGGCGGGGATCCTACGAGCAGTACTTC; CDR3: CASSSFPKGRGSYEQYF
size: many; D: -; J: TRBJ1-1; V: TRBV6-1; DNA: TGTGCCAGCAGGGGAGAGGCGGGCACTGAAGCTTTCTTT; CDR3: CASRGEAGTEAFF
size: -; D: -; J: TRBJ1-6; V: TRBV13; DNA: TGTGCCAGCAGAAGGGGGAATTCACCCCTCCACTTT; CDR3: CASRRGNSPLHF
size: few; D: -; J: TRBJ1-1; V: TRBV28; DNA: TGTGCCAGCAGTCTTAATCCGGGGCAAGAAAACACTGAAGCTTTCTTT; CDR3: CASSLNPGQENTEAFF
size: -; D: -; J: TRBJ1-4; V: TRBV30; DNA: TGTGCCTGGGGGGGCGACGGCCGTCATGAAAAACTGTTTTTT; CDR3: CAWGGDGRHEKLFF
size: -; D: TRBD2; J: TRBJ2-3; V: TRBV4-3; DNA: TGCGCCAGCAGCCAAGATCCTGCGGGAGGCCCAGATACGCAGTATTTT; CDR3: CASSQDPAGGPDTQYF
size: many; D: -; J: TRBJ1-2; V: TRBV5-1; DNA: TGCGCCAGCAGCCCGCTGGACAGTGATTCCTATGGCTACACCTTC; CDR3: CASSPLDSDSYGYTF
size: many; D: -; J: TRBJ1-1; V: TRBV27; DNA: TGTGCCAGCACCCCATTCAACGGGGGCACTGAAGCTTTCTTT; CDR3: CASTPFNGGTEAFF
size: many; D: -; J: TRBJ2-5; V: TRBV12-3/TRBV12-4; DNA: TGTGCCAGCAGGGTGGGATACCGGGAGACCCAGTACTTC; CDR3: CASRVGYRETQYF
size: -; D: -; J: TRBJ2-5; V: TRBV24-1; DNA: TGTGCCACCAGTGATTTGGGTAGCGCAGGGCAAGAGACCCAGTACTTC; CDR3: CATSDLGSAGQETQYF
size: few; D: -; J: TRBJ2-7; V: TRBV6-1; DNA: TGTGCCAGCAGTGAAGGGGCAGTCCTCAGCTCCTACGAGCAGTACTTC; CDR3: CASSEGAVLSSYEQYF
size: -; D: TRBD2; J: TRBJ2-1; V: TRBV3-1; DNA: TGTGCCAGCAGCCTTTGGACTAGCGGGATGTCCAGCTCCTACAATGAGCAGTTCTTC; CDR3: CASSLWTSGMSSSYNEQFF
size: many; D: TRBD2; J: TRBJ2-2; V: TRBV19; DNA: TGTGCCAGTAGCTCAACGTATAGCACTAGCGGGAGGCCCGACACCGGGGAGCTGTTTTTT; CDR3: CASSSTYSTSGRPDTGELFF
size: many; D: TRBD1; J: TRBJ2-7; V: TRBV7-9; DNA: TGTGCCAGCAGCTCCGGGACAGGTCGGGCCGAGCAGTACTTC; CDR3: CASSSGTGRAEQYF
size: many; D: TRBD2; J: TRBJ2-5; V: TRBV10-3; DNA: TGTGCCATCAAGGAGCGGGAGGGAGGAGAGACCCAGTACTTC; CDR3: CAIKEREGGETQYF
size: many; D: TRBD1; J: TRBJ1-5; V: TRBV28; DNA: TGTGCCAGTTACAGGGGGCAAGGAGGGCAGCCCCAGCATTTT; CDR3: CASYRGQGGQPQHF
size: many; D: -; J: TRBJ1-5; V: TRBV6-2/TRBV6-3; DNA: TGTGCCAGCAGTACTGGGTTTAGCAATCAGCCCCAGCATTTT; CDR3: CASSTGFSNQPQHF
size: -; D: -; J: TRBJ1-2; V: TRBV3-1; DNA: TGTGCCAGCAGCCAAGCTCTTCCACAGACAGTGGATGGCTACACCTTC; CDR3: CASSQALPQTVDGYTF
size: many; D: TRBD2; J: TRBJ2-1; V: TRBV7-3; DNA: TGTGCCAGCAGCTTTGGGACTAGCGGGGGTAATGAGCAGTTCTTC; CDR3: CASSFGTSGGNEQFF
size: -; D: -; J: TRBJ2-3; V: TRBV9; DNA: TGTGCCAGCAGCGTTCCCTACAGGGACCACACAGATACGCAGTATTTT; CDR3: CASSVPYRDHTDTQYF
size: many; D: -; J: TRBJ1-2; V: TRBV28; DNA: TGTGCCAGCAGTCTCGGCTCGTTCAGAGGTGGCTACACCTTC; CDR3: CASSLGSFRGGYTF
size: few; D: TRBD1; J: TRBJ1-5; V: TRBV30; DNA: TGTGCCTGGAGTGTACAGGGGGGAAGCAATCAGCCCCAGCATTTT; CDR3: CAWSVQGGSNQPQHF
size: many; D: -; J: TRBJ1-5; V: TRBV19; DNA: TGTGCCAGTAGTGGGCAGTTTCATAGCAATCAGCCCCAGCATTTT; CDR3: CASSGQFHSNQPQHF
size: many; D: TRBD1; J: TRBJ2-2; V: TRBV2; DNA: TGTGCCAGCAGTGAAGCGGGACAGGGACTCACCGGGGAGCTGTTTTTT; CDR3: CASSEAGQGLTGELFF
size: many; D: -; J: TRBJ1-6; V: TRBV27; DNA: TGTGCCAGCAGTACCTTGACGGGATCTAATTCACCCCTCCACTTT; CDR3: CASSTLTGSNSPLHF
size: -; D: TRBD2; J: TRBJ2-7; V: TRBV7-9; DNA: TGTGCCAGCAGCTACGGACTAGCGGGAGGAATGACGGAGGAGCAGTACTTC; CDR3: CASSYGLAGGMTEEQYF
size: -; D: -; J: TRBJ1-5; V: TRBV7-2; DNA: TGTGCCAGCAGTTCTACCCGACAGTCCAATCAGCCCCAGCATTTT; CDR3: CASSSTRQSNQPQHF
size: many; D: TRBD2; J: TRBJ2-1; V: TRBV19; DNA: TGTGCCAGTAGTCTGGGGGGGAGGCTCTACAATGAGCAGTTCTTC; CDR3: CASSLGGRLYNEQFF
size: once; D: -; J: TRBJ2-7; V: TRBV2; DNA: TGTGCCAGCACCGCATTAACCCCCTACGAGCAGTACTTC; CDR3: CASTALTPYEQYF
size: many; D: TRBD1; J: TRBJ2-5; V: TRBV24-1; DNA: TGTGCCACCTCGACAGGGGGACAAGAGACCCAGTACTTC; CDR3: CATSTGGQETQYF